The 10 T cell receptor beta chains listed next were all sequenced from one sample in a study of blood T cell repertoires in COVID-19. Clones were sequenced by immunoSEQ multiplex PCR, and TCRdb holds only the in-frame ones, with some missing. The profile shows about 100,000 clones, 70% to 90% of them singletons. Sequencing input: peripheral blood. Source of these receptors: an older woman in a cohort sampled during active or convalescent COVID-19.

This chain joins TRBV18 and TRBJ1-4; 9 bases map to TRBD1. This CDR3 has 13 amino acids. The junction had 6 bases not matched to a gene; V was cut back by 8 bases and J by 8 bases. Per germline, CDR1 KGHSH and CDR2 LQKENI. Here the CDR3 reads CASAGTGYEKLFF. In nucleotides, the CDR3 is TGTGCCAGCGCCGGGACAGGGTACGAAAAACTGTTTTTT.

The chain is built from TRBV19 and TRBJ2-3; 8 bases align to TRBD2. This CDR3 region has 15 residues. The germline V gene has CDR1 LNHDA and CDR2 SQIVND (reference sequence). V gave up 6 bases and J gave up 4 bases; unmatched junction bases: 9. The CDR3 protein is CASSRGGNNADTQYF. CDR3 bases: TGTGCCAGTAGCCGCGGGGGGAACAATGCAGATACGCAGTATTTT.

The chain carries TRBV18 and TRBJ1-1, with D possibly TRBD1 on 6 matching bases. CDR3 length: 13 residues. CDR1 and CDR2 (germline): KGHSH, LQKENI. With 5 bases removed from V and 4 bases from J, the gap between germline ends came to 11 bases. The CDR3 protein is CASSIYRATEAFF. The CDR3 DNA follows: TGTGCCAGCTCAATCTACAGGGCCACTGAAGCTTTCTTT.

The CDR3 DNA follows: TGCGCCAGCAGCTTGGAACGGGAGGGTCCCCAGGCCCAGTACTTC. This codes for CASSLEREGPQAQYF. The V gene is TRBV5-1, the J gene TRBJ2-5; 8 nucleotides agree with TRBD2. CDR1 and CDR2 from the germline V gene are SGHRS and YFSETQ. The CDR3 contains 15 residues. V lost 0 bases to trimming and J lost 9 bases; unmatched junction nucleotides: 10.

J is TRBJ1-1 and V is TRBV11-2, with unresolved D. Trimming took 4 bases from V and 8 from J, leaving 11 bases between them. This CDR3 has 12 residues. CDR1 and CDR2 from the germline V gene are SGHAT and FQNNGV. The CDR3 region is CASSSRVGEAFF. The CDR3 bases are TGTGCCAGCAGCTCGAGGGTAGGGGAAGCTTTCTTT.

The J gene is TRBJ2-7, the V gene TRBV4-1, with 7 bases that match TRBD1. The CDR3 has 15 residues. Germline V gene sequence: CDR1 MGHRA, CDR2 YSYEKL. V lost 0 bases and J lost 5; bases outside the gene matches: 7. CDR3 sequence reads: CASSQEPTGIHEQYF. CDR3 in DNA: TGCGCCAGCAGCCAAGAGCCGACAGGGATCCACGAGCAGTACTTC.

This clone was picked up a small number of times. The V and J genes are TRBV2 and TRBJ2-5; tentatively, D is TRBD1 (6 bases). V was pared by 4 bases and J by 5 bases, with 11 bases between. Germline V gene lookup returns CDR1 SNHLY and CDR2 FYNNEI. There are 13 residues in the CDR3. CDR3 sequence: CASSVARGETQYF. In DNA form, the CDR3 reads TGTGCCAGCAGTGTCGCTAGGGGGGAGACCCAGTACTTC.

The rearrangement uses TRBV5-1 and TRBJ1-5; 9 bases align to TRBD1. This CDR3 spans 14 amino acids. The V and J ends lost 4 bases and 7 bases, in that order; junction bases with no gene match: 6. The germline gives CDR1 SGHRS, CDR2 YFSETQ. The CDR3 DNA is TGCGCCAGCAGCAGTGGGACAGGGTCCCAGCCCCAGCATTTT. This gives the protein CASSSGTGSQPQHF. Filled out from reference TRBV5-1 and TRBJ1-5, the complete variable domain reads KAGVTQTPRYLIKTRGQQVTLSCSPISGHRSVSWYQQTPGQGLQFLFEYFSETQRNKGNFPGRFSGRQFSNSRSEMNVSTLELGDSALYLCASSSGTGSQPQHFGDGTRLSIL.

The V call is TRBV4-1, the J call TRBJ2-5; no firm D call. V was cut by 1 base and J by 5 bases, with 8 bases left in between. This CDR3 comprises 13 residues. CDR1 MGHRA and CDR2 YSYEKL come from the germline V gene. The CDR3 sequence is CASSQVLSETQYF. CDR3 in DNA: TGCGCCAGCAGCCAAGTACTGTCGGAGACCCAGTACTTC.

V and J are TRBV7-3 and TRBJ2-1; 13 bases agree with TRBD2. The junction had 16 bases not matched to a gene; V was cut back by 4 bases and J by 1 base. Looked up from germline, CDR1 is SGHTA and CDR2 is FQGTGA. This CDR3 comprises 21 residues. CDR3 residues: CASSSPSLTSGRASSYNEQFF. CDR3 nucleotides: TGTGCCAGCAGCTCCCCTTCCCTAACTAGCGGGAGGGCCAGTTCCTACAATGAGCAGTTCTTC. The whole variable domain, remainder taken from reference TRBV7-3 and TRBJ2-1, is GAGVSQTPSNKVTEKGKYVELRCDPISGHTALYWYRQSLGQGPEFLIYFQGTGAADDSGLPNDRFFAVRPEGSVSTLKIQRTERGDSAVYLCASSSPSLTSGRASSYNEQFFGPGTRLTVL.